Listed here are 12 T cell receptor beta chains from one sample, sequenced in a study of blood T cells in healthy people across ages. For the second PCR, which ran for roughly 6 to 11 cycles, a sample-barcoded 5' primer and a J-beta primer mix were used. Using its own MiXCR run on the 5' RACE reads, TCRdb lists one record per CDR3 protein. This table holds approximately 810,000 distinct CDR3 sequences, around 36% found once. The sequenced material came from blood. These receptors were collected from a man younger than 30 in good health.

The chain recombines TRBV20-1 with TRBJ1-3; no firm D call. The germline V gene has CDR1 DFQATT and CDR2 SNEGSKA (reference sequence). The V and J ends lost 4 bases and 4 bases respectively, with 11 bases between them. The CDR3 runs to 13 residues. CDR3 in DNA: TGCAGTGCTATCCGGGGTCGAGGAAACACCATATATTTT. Residues: CSAIRGRGNTIYF.

This clonotype was detected only a few times. The V gene is TRBV4-1, the J gene TRBJ2-7, with D perhaps matching TRBD1 or TRBD2 (5 bases each). CDR1 is MGHRA and CDR2 is YSYEKL in the germline V gene. Trimming removed 4 bases from V and 6 bases from J, with 19 bases in between. This CDR3 comprises 15 residues. CDR3: CASSPNYDGDGEQYF. CDR3 sequence (DNA): TGCGCCAGCAGCCCAAACTACGACGGGGACGGCGAGCAGTACTTC.

This clonotype was counted ten times or more. The V gene is TRBV12-3 or TRBV12-4, the J gene TRBJ2-4; a weak D match, TRBD2 (6 bases). The V and J ends lost 3 bases and 0 bases respectively, with 15 bases between them. The CDR3 length is 17 residues. The CDR3 here is CASSFRAGRVAKNIQYF. The CDR3 region has the DNA TGTGCCAGCAGTTTCCGGGCGGGAAGGGTAGCCAAAAACATTCAGTACTTC.

This clonotype has a handful of counts. This chain links TRBV5-1 with TRBJ1-4; possibly TRBD1 for D (6 bases). Germline V gene sequence: CDR1 SGHRS, CDR2 YFSETQ. V dropped 3 bases and J dropped 3 bases, with 12 bases sitting between them. The CDR3 totals 15 residues. The CDR3 region is CASSYGQPSNEKLFF. The DNA of the CDR3 is TGCGCCAGCAGCTACGGACAGCCTTCTAATGAAAAACTGTTTTTT.

This clonotype was detected ten times or more. The rearrangement joins TRBV12-3 or TRBV12-4 to TRBJ1-4, with TRBD1 matching 9 bases. The V segment lost 9 bases and the J segment 3 bases; nucleotides outside the gene matches: 5. This CDR3 is built from 14 residues. CDR3 DNA sequence: TGTGCCAGTAACAGGGGGCCAGCTAATGAAAAACTGTTTTTT. Protein product: CASNRGPANEKLFF.

This clonotype was counted only a few times. The chain is built from TRBV12-3 or TRBV12-4 and TRBJ1-1; the D is unclear. Trimming left V 2 bases short and J 0 bases short, with 13 bases between. The CDR3 sequence is 16 residues long. DNA for the CDR3: TGTGCCAGCAGTTTACCCTATCGCCTGTTGAACACTGAAGCTTTCTTT. It codes for CASSLPYRLLNTEAFF.

The chain carries TRBV20-1 and TRBJ1-1; 8 bases match TRBD1. Germline V gene data show CDR1 as DFQATT and CDR2 as SNEGSKA (reference sequence). J gave up 4 bases and V 0 bases, and 13 bases lay outside the gene matches. The CDR3 is made up of 17 amino acids. CDR3: CSARERRGRWSGTEAFF. CDR3 DNA: TGCAGTGCTAGAGAACGCAGGGGGCGGTGGTCGGGCACTGAAGCTTTCTTT.

A remark on this clonotype: This may stem from a read error, because a much larger clone lies one nucleotide away. The chain links TRBV7-2 to TRBJ2-1; unclear D gene. The V end lost 6 bases, the J end lost 12 bases, and 15 bases lay between the germline ends. From germline, CDR1 is SGHTA and CDR2 FQGNSA. CDR3 length: 12 amino acids. The CDR3 DNA reads as TGTGCCAGCAGTCATAGGTTCTATGGGCAGTTCTTC. Its protein is CASSHRFYGQFF. The whole variable domain, filled in from reference TRBV7-2 and TRBJ2-1, reads GAGVSQSPSNKVTEKGKDVELRCDPISGHTALYWYRQSLGQGLEFLIYFQGNSAPDKSGLPSDRFSAERTGGSVSTLTIQRTQQEDSAVYLCASSHRFYGQFFGPGTRLTVL.

The chain couples TRBV2 to TRBJ1-2; TRBD1 matches at 9 bases. Germline CDR1 reads SNHLY; CDR2 reads FYNNEI. With V trimmed by 7 bases and J by 7 bases, 7 bases remained unmatched. This CDR3 region has 13 residues. The CDR3 here is CASMGQGWGGYTF. CDR3 DNA sequence: TGTGCCAGCATGGGACAGGGTTGGGGTGGCTACACCTTC.

This chain joins TRBV4-3 and TRBJ1-5; no clear D gene. CDR1 is LGHNA, CDR2 YSLEER, per germline. V was trimmed by 0 bases and J by 1 base, leaving 4 bases between them. The CDR3 is 14 residues long. The CDR3: CASSQDISNQPQHF. The DNA of the CDR3 is TGCGCCAGCAGCCAAGATATCAGCAATCAGCCCCAGCATTTT.

With regard to this clonotype: A much bigger clone sits one base away, suggesting this may be a read error. V usage is TRBV10-2 and J usage is TRBJ1-2, with a possible D match to TRBD1 (5 bases). There are 14 residues in the CDR3. CDR1 WSHSY and CDR2 SAAADI come from the germline V gene. With 6 bases removed from V and 4 bases from J, the gap between germline ends came to 15 bases. CDR3 sequence (DNA): TGCGCCAGCAGGGATCGTGACAGCCCCTATGGCTACACCTTC. It yields the protein CASRDRDSPYGYTF.

The chain recombines TRBV25-1 with TRBJ1-4; no reliable D call. V lost 4 bases to trimming and J lost 16 bases, with 13 bases between them. Germline V gives CDR1 MGHDK, CDR2 SYGVNS. This CDR3 has 11 amino acids. CDR3 in amino acids: CASSADCRTFF. CDR3 nucleotide sequence: TGTGCCAGCAGTGCGGACTGCCGGACGTTTTTT.